This T cell receptor beta chain was sequenced in a study of cytomegalovirus exposure and HLA in healthy donors. Whole-study results and caveats: Whilst most TCR sequences proved rare, a subset of public TCRs occurred across many donors. Later genetic work tied a missense DCLRE1C variant to beta-chain V and J trimming.

Germline V lookup: CDR1 ENHRY, CDR2 SYGVKD. The CDR3 loop spans 13 amino acids. Trimming left V 6 bases short and J 2 bases short, with 7 bases between. This clone was found a few times. The antigen remains undetermined. This PCR relied on a set of 60 Vbeta primers and 13 Jbeta primers. Clones were read by immunoSEQ multiplex PCR, and TCRdb kept only the in-frame ones, dropping some. Of around 140,000 clones in the sample, 60% to 85% were seen once. The sample was PBMCs. The TCR originated in a young woman in good health and CMV-seronegative. This chain links TRBV10-3 with TRBJ1-4, with D perhaps TRBD1 (5 bases). CDR3 DNA: TGTGCCATCAGGGCAGGGACTAATGAAAAACTGTTTTTT. Amino acid sequence: CAIRAGTNEKLFF.